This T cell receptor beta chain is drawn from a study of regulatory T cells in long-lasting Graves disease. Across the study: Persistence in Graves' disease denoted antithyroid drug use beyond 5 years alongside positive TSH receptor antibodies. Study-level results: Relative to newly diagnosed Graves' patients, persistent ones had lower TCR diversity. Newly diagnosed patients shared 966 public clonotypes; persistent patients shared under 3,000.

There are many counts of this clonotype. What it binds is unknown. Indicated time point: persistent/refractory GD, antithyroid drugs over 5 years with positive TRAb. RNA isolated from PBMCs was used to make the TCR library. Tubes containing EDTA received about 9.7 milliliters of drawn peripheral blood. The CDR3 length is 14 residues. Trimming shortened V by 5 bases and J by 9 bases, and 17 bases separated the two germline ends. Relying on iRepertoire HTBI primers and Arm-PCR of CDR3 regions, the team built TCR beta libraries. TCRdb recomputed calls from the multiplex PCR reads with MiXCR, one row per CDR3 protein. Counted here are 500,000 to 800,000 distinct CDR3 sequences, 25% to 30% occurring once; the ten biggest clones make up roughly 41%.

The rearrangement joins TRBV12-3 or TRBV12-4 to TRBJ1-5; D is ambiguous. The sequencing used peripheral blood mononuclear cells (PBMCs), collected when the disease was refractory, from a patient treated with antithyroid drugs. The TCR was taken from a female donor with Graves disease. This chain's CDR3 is CASSPVREDGPQHF. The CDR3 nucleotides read TGTGCCAGCAGTCCGGTCCGCGAGGATGGGCCCCAGCATTTT.